This T cell receptor (beta chain) was observed in a study of blood T cell repertoires in COVID-19. TCRdb's table, derived via immunoSEQ multiplex PCR, lists solely in-frame clones and lacks some. The table records approximately 210,000 clones, around 87% of them present only once. Grouping used clinical history reported by participants in a survey and questionnaire. The V end lost 4 bases, the J end lost 2 bases, and 10 bases lay between the germline ends. The CDR3 is 14 amino acids. The germline V gene encodes CDR1 SGHKS and CDR2 YYEKEE (reference sequence). The receptor's source is a man aged 30-40 years in a cohort exposed to, infected with or recovered from COVID-19 (not recorded which). The chain couples TRBV5-5 to TRBJ1-3; D unresolved. The sample taken for sequencing was PBMCs or T cells enriched from blood (not recorded which). In DNA, the CDR3 is TGTGCCAGCAGCCTGGATCCTCCTGGAAACACCATATATTTT. It encodes CASSLDPPGNTIYF.